This is a list of T cell receptor beta chains from one sample in a study of blood T cell repertoires in COVID-19. This table comes from immunoSEQ multiplex PCR, and its TCRdb copy is limited to in-frame clones, with some not included. The data contain 230,000 or so clones, 88% of them singletons. The sequenced material came from PBMCs or T cells enriched from blood (not recorded which). These receptor sequences come from a woman in her 30s who had recovered from COVID-19. The CDR3 runs from the conserved cysteine through the conserved F or W. The D gene is left open where the match is weak. Size tells how often a clone was seen (once, few, many) or the class of an expanded clone, and some rows leave it out.

V gene: TRBV19; clone size: NA; D gene: NA; J gene: TRBJ2-7; CDR3 protein: CASSINRGEQYF; CDR3 DNA: TGTGCCAGTAGTATTAACCGGGGCGAGCAGTACTTC
V gene: TRBV14; clone size: NA; D gene: NA; J gene: TRBJ1-2; CDR3 protein: CASSPSGSYYGYTF; CDR3 DNA: TGTGCCAGCAGCCCCAGTGGGAGTTACTATGGCTACACCTTC
V gene: TRBV7-8; clone size: few; D gene: TRBD1; J gene: TRBJ1-5; CDR3 protein: CASSLDRSNQPQHF; CDR3 DNA: TGTGCCAGCAGCTTGGACAGGAGCAATCAGCCCCAGCATTTT
V gene: TRBV9; clone size: NA; D gene: TRBD2; J gene: TRBJ2-1; CDR3 protein: CASSETGGFINEQFF; CDR3 DNA: TGTGCCAGCAGCGAGACCGGGGGGTTCATCAATGAGCAGTTCTTC
V gene: TRBV7-2; clone size: NA; D gene: NA; J gene: TRBJ1-5; CDR3 protein: CASSLYGGNANQPQHF; CDR3 DNA: TGTGCCAGCAGCTTATATGGGGGCAACGCAAATCAGCCCCAGCATTTT
V gene: TRBV27; clone size: NA; D gene: NA; J gene: TRBJ2-7; CDR3 protein: CASSSWLNRESYEQYF; CDR3 DNA: TGTGCCAGCAGTTCCTGGCTCAACAGGGAATCCTACGAGCAGTACTTC
V gene: TRBV5-1; clone size: medium-sized; D gene: NA; J gene: TRBJ1-1; CDR3 protein: CASSLGQDTEAFF; CDR3 DNA: TGCGCCAGCAGCTTGGGACAGGACACTGAAGCTTTCTTT
V gene: TRBV7-2; clone size: NA; D gene: NA; J gene: TRBJ1-2; CDR3 protein: CASSLWASTNYGYTF; CDR3 DNA: TGTGCCAGCAGCTTATGGGCAAGTACTAACTATGGCTACACCTTC
V gene: TRBV5-4; clone size: NA; D gene: NA; J gene: TRBJ1-1; CDR3 protein: CASSLLRGGTEAFF; CDR3 DNA: TGTGCCAGCAGCTTGTTGCGGGGAGGCACTGAAGCTTTCTTT
V gene: TRBV18; clone size: NA; D gene: NA; J gene: TRBJ1-2; CDR3 protein: CASSPNQGSYGYTF; CDR3 DNA: TGTGCCAGCTCACCTAATCAGGGGTCCTATGGCTACACCTTC
V gene: TRBV12-3/TRBV12-4; clone size: NA; D gene: NA; J gene: TRBJ1-6; CDR3 protein: CASSLNRNSPLHF; CDR3 DNA: TGTGCCAGCAGTTTGAACAGGAATTCACCCCTCCACTTT
V gene: TRBV11-2; clone size: NA; D gene: TRBD1; J gene: TRBJ2-7; CDR3 protein: CASSSPGTGPTYEQYF; CDR3 DNA: TGTGCCAGCAGCTCACCCGGGACAGGACCTACCTACGAGCAGTACTTC
V gene: TRBV12-3/TRBV12-4; clone size: NA; D gene: NA; J gene: TRBJ1-2; CDR3 protein: CASTLGWVYGYTF; CDR3 DNA: TGTGCCAGCACCCTCGGGTGGGTCTATGGCTACACCTTC
V gene: TRBV10-1; clone size: NA; D gene: TRBD1; J gene: TRBJ1-2; CDR3 protein: CASSGQGLKGYGYTF; CDR3 DNA: TGCGCCAGCAGCGGACAGGGGTTGAAGGGCTATGGCTACACCTTC
V gene: TRBV5-5; clone size: NA; D gene: NA; J gene: TRBJ2-5; CDR3 protein: CASSLELASGRETQYF; CDR3 DNA: TGTGCCAGCAGCTTGGAACTAGCAAGTGGACGAGAGACCCAGTACTTC
V gene: TRBV7-2; clone size: NA; D gene: NA; J gene: TRBJ1-5; CDR3 protein: CASSLEARVKPQHF; CDR3 DNA: TGTGCCAGCAGCTTAGAGGCCAGGGTAAAGCCCCAGCATTTT
V gene: TRBV18; clone size: NA; D gene: NA; J gene: TRBJ1-4; CDR3 protein: CASSYNGATNEKLFF; CDR3 DNA: TGTGCCAGCTCATACAACGGAGCGACTAATGAAAAACTGTTTTTT
V gene: TRBV18; clone size: NA; D gene: TRBD1; J gene: TRBJ1-2; CDR3 protein: CASSPGTGYGYTF; CDR3 DNA: TGTGCCAGCTCACCGGGGACAGGCTATGGCTACACCTTC
V gene: TRBV5-3; clone size: NA; D gene: TRBD1; J gene: TRBJ1-5; CDR3 protein: CARSGGGQPQHF; CDR3 DNA: TGTGCCAGATCAGGGGGAGGTCAGCCCCAGCATTTT
V gene: TRBV12-2; clone size: NA; D gene: NA; J gene: TRBJ2-4; CDR3 protein: CASRWPRGLAKNIQYF; CDR3 DNA: TGTGCAAGTCGCTGGCCCAGGGGGCTAGCCAAAAACATTCAGTACTTC
V gene: TRBV6-5; clone size: NA; D gene: NA; J gene: TRBJ2-7; CDR3 protein: CASRGDTPSSYEQYF; CDR3 DNA: TGTGCCAGCAGAGGGGACACCCCCAGCTCCTACGAGCAGTACTTC
V gene: TRBV19; clone size: NA; D gene: NA; J gene: TRBJ1-5; CDR3 protein: CASSTRLYSNQPQHF; CDR3 DNA: TGTGCCAGTAGTACCCGACTGTATAGCAATCAGCCCCAGCATTTT
V gene: TRBV6-5; clone size: NA; D gene: NA; J gene: TRBJ2-5; CDR3 protein: CASRRGRWETQYF; CDR3 DNA: TGTGCCAGCAGACGAGGGAGGTGGGAGACCCAGTACTTC